This T cell receptor (beta chain) appears in the sequencing data of a study of control samples from healthy donors and cancer patients. Germline CDR1 is SGHRS and CDR2 is YFSETQ. The V end was cut by 1 base, the J end by 7 bases, with 12 bases between. The CDR3 is made up of 14 amino acids. Libraries were prepared by immunoSEQ multiplex PCR; TCRdb keeps only in-frame clonotypes and omits some of them. The sample has about 110,000 clones, approximately 90% seen once. Sequencing input: PBMCs. J is TRBJ2-1 and V is TRBV5-1, with D possibly matching TRBD2 (6 bases). The sequence was collected from an older woman with lung cancer. This chain's CDR3 is CASSLNGGLNEQFF. The CDR3 DNA reads TGCGCCAGCAGCTTGAATGGAGGGTTAAATGAGCAGTTCTTC.